The clone carrying this T cell receptor beta chain was found a few times. CDR3 length equals 14 residues. Trimming pared 2 bases from V and 8 bases from J, leaving 13 bases between. Germline assignment: CDR1 SGHRS and CDR2 YFSETQ. This sample is part of a study of T-cell reconstitution after alpha-beta-depleted transplantation in children. The TCRbeta library was prepared with unique molecular identifiers. In TCRdb, the PCR reads were re-called with MiXCR into one record per CDR3 protein. Altogether about 400,000 distinct CDR3 sequences are present, 15% to 20% being singletons, with the ten largest covering 25% to 30%.

Sequenced material: PBMCs, mostly from graft donor cells, taken 360 days after TCRalphabeta/CD19-depleted stem cell transplant. The genes are TRBV5-1 and TRBJ1-4; no reliable D call. This receptor was taken from a boy less than two years old who had a stem cell transplant for Wiskott-Aldrich syndrome, so the T cells may come from the graft donor. The CDR3 sequence: CASSFSGLEEKLFF. The CDR3 nucleotides read TGCGCCAGCAGCTTTTCCGGGTTGGAAGAAAAACTGTTTTTT.